Given below is one T cell receptor beta chain in context. The CDR3 runs 15 residues. Germline V gene lookup returns CDR1 MNHEY and CDR2 SMNVEV (reference sequence). J was trimmed by 2 bases and V by 6 bases; bases with no gene match: 6. The data are from a study of blood T cells in healthy people across ages. It was with a sample-barcoded 5' primer and a J-beta primer mix that a second PCR of about 6 to 12 cycles was run. TCRdb used MiXCR to reprocess the 5' RACE reads, holding one entry per CDR3 protein. The sample holds 650,000 to 800,000 distinct CDR3 sequences, roughly 44% seen once. In each sample, at least 6 million PBMCs were isolated.

This TCR was recovered from a man in his sixties in good health. Sequenced input: blood. V gene TRBV27 combines with J gene TRBJ2-7; 11 nucleotides match TRBD1. The CDR3 DNA follows: TGTGCCAGCAGGACTTCGGGACAGGGGGCCTACGAGCAGTACTTC. The encoded protein is CASRTSGQGAYEQYF.